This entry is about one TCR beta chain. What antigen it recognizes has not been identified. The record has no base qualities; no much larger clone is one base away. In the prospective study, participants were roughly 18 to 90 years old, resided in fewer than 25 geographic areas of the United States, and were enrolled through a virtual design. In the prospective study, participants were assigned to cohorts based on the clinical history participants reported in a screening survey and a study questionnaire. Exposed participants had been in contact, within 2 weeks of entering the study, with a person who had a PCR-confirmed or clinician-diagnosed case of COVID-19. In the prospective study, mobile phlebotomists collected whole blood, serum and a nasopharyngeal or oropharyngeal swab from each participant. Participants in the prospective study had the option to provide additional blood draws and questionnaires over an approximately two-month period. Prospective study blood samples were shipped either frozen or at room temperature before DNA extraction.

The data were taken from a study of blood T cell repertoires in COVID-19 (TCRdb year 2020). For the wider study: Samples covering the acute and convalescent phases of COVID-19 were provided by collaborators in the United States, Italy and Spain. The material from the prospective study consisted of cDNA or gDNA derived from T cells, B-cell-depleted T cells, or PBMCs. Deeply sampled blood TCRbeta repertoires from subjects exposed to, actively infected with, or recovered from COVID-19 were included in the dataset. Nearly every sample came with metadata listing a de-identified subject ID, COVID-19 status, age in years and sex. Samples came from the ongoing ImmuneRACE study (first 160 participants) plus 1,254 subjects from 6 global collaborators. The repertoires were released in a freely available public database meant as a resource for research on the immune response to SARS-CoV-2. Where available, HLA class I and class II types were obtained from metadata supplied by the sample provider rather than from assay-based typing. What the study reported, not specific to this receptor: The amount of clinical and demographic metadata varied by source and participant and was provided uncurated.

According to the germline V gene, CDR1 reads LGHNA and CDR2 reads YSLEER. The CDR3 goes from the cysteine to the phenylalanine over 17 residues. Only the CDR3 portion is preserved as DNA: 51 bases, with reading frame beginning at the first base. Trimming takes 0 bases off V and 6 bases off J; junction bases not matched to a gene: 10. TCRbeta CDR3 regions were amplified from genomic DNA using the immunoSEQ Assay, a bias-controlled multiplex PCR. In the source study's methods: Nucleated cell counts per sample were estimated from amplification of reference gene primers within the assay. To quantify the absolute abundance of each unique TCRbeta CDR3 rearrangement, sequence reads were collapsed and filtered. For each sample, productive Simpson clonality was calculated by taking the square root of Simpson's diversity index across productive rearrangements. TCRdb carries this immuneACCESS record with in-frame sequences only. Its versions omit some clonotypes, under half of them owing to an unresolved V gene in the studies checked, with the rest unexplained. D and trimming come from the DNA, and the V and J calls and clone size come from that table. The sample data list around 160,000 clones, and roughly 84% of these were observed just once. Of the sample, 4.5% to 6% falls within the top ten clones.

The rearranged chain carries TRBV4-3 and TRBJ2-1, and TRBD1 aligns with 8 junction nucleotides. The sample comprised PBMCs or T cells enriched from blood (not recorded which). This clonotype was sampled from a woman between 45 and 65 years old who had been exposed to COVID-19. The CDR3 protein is CASSQDGRDRFFNEQFF. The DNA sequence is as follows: TGCGCCAGCAGCCAAGATGGGCGGGACAGGTTCTTCAATGAGCAGTTCTTC.